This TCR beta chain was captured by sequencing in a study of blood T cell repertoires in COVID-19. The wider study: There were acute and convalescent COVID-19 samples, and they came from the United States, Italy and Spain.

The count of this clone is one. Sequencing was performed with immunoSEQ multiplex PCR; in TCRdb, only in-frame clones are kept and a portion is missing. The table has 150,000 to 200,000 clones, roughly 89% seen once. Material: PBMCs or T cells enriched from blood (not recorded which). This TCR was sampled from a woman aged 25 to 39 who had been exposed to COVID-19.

CDR3: CASSEARASGGVAKNIQYF. As DNA, the CDR3 is TGTGCCAGCAGTGAAGCTCGGGCCAGCGGGGGAGTAGCCAAAAACATTCAGTACTTC. This sequence joins TRBV6-1 and TRBJ2-4; 8 bases are shared with TRBD2. Germline V gene sequence: CDR1 MNHNS, CDR2 SASEGT. V gave up 0 bases and J gave up 0 bases; unmatched junction bases: 10. The CDR3 has 19 amino acids.